These T cell receptor beta chains were read from a single sample in a study of OX40 agonist ivuxolimab in advanced cancers. This table comes from immunoSEQ multiplex PCR, and its TCRdb copy is limited to in-frame clones, with some not included. The repertoire holds around 84,000 clones, approximately 84% seen once, with approximately 7% in the top ten. Here the sequenced sample was CD4+ or CD8+ T cells sorted from blood, taken in a trial of the OX40 agonist ivuxolimab. These receptors came from an adult with an advanced solid tumor such as melanoma, head and neck, liver or kidney cancer. The CDR3 runs from the conserved cysteine through the conserved F or W. D genes are given only for firm matches. Not every row has a clone size; where given, it reads once, few, many or a size class.

clone_size d_call j_call v_call cdr3_aa cdr3_nt
- - TRBJ1-5 TRBV19 CASLGIEGYHQPQHF TGTGCCAGCCTCGGAATAGAAGGGTACCATCAGCCCCAGCATTTT
- - TRBJ1-3 TRBV10-2 CASSESGPASAGNTIYF TGCGCCAGCAGTGAGTCGGGACCGGCCTCTGCTGGAAACACCATATATTTT
few TRBD1 TRBJ2-3 TRBV6-6 CASKTGARTDTQYF TGTGCCAGCAAGACAGGGGCGCGCACAGATACGCAGTATTTT
few TRBD2 TRBJ2-1 TRBV7-8 CASSPGLVQSHEQFF TGTGCCAGCAGCCCGGGACTAGTACAGTCCCATGAGCAGTTCTTC
once TRBD1 TRBJ1-2 TRBV7-2 CASSLVGDRGFGYTF TGTGCCAGCAGCTTAGTGGGCGACAGGGGGTTTGGCTACACCTTC
- - TRBJ2-2 TRBV4-3 CASSQGTLMNTGELFF TGCGCCAGCAGCCAAGGGACACTTATGAACACCGGGGAGCTGTTTTTT
once TRBD1 TRBJ1-1 TRBV19 CASSSRTGRHTEAFF TGTGCCAGTAGTTCTCGGACAGGGAGGCACACTGAAGCTTTCTTT
- - TRBJ1-2 TRBV11-2 CASSLDRRENYGYTF TGTGCCAGCAGCTTAGATCGCAGGGAAAACTATGGCTACACCTTC
- - TRBJ2-7 TRBV7-2 CASSLDSREQYF TGTGCCAGCAGCCTTGACAGTCGCGAGCAGTACTTC
- TRBD1 TRBJ1-2 TRBV19 CASTYLDRNYGYTF TGTGCCAGTACCTATCTGGACAGGAACTATGGCTACACCTTC
- - TRBJ1-1 TRBV6-5 CASSYLGGTEAFF TGTGCCAGCAGTTATCTGGGGGGCACTGAAGCTTTCTTT
once - TRBJ2-1 TRBV6-5 CASSWRSYNEQFF TGTGCCAGCAGTTGGAGGTCCTACAATGAGCAGTTCTTC
- - TRBJ1-2 TRBV5-4 CASSSGGRANNYGYTF TGTGCCAGCAGCTCGGGAGGGCGTGCGAATAACTATGGCTACACCTTC
- TRBD2 TRBJ2-4 TRBV11-2 CASSPILAGGLAKNIQYF TGTGCCAGCAGCCCGATACTAGCGGGAGGCCTAGCCAAAAACATTCAGTACTTC
- - TRBJ1-6 TRBV7-3 CASSLKGGAYNSPLHF TGTGCCAGCAGCTTAAAGGGGGGAGCCTATAATTCACCCCTCCACTTT
- TRBD2 TRBJ2-7 TRBV7-2 CASSLESGGSSYEQYF TGTGCCAGCAGCTTAGAAAGCGGGGGCAGCTCCTACGAGCAGTACTTC
- TRBD2 TRBJ2-7 TRBV14 CASPQGRGGFGASYEQYF TGTGCCAGCCCTCAGGGGCGGGGGGGCTTTGGAGCGTCCTACGAGCAGTACTTC
once - TRBJ2-2 TRBV7-7 CASSLARGTGELFF TGTGCTAGCAGCTTAGCTCGGGGCACCGGGGAGCTGTTTTTT